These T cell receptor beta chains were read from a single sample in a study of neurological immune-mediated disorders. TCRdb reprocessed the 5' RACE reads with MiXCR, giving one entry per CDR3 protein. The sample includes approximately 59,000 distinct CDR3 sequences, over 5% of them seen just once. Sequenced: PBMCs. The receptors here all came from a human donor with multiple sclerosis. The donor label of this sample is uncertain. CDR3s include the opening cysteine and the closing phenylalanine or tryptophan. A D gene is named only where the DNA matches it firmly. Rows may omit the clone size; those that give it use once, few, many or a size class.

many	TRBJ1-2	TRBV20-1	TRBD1	TGCAGTGCCGATGACAGGGGCAACTATGGCTACACCTTC	CSADDRGNYGYTF
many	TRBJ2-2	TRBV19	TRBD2	TGTGCCAGTAGCGACGGGGGGGCCACCGGGGAGCTGTTTTTT	CASSDGGATGELFF
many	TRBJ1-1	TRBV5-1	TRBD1	TGCGCCAGCAGATTCCGGGGGACAGGGGATCAAGCTTTCTTT	CASRFRGTGDQAFF
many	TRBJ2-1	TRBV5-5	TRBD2	TGTGCCAGCAGCCCCGCCGGGACTAGCGAATTGGGTGAGCAGTTCTTC	CASSPAGTSELGEQFF
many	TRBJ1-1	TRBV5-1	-	TGCGCCAGCAGCAGGGGTTCCGGGCCCCAGAACACTGAAGCTTTCTTT	CASSRGSGPQNTEAFF
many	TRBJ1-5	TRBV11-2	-	TGTGCCAGCAGCTTAAGGGGGGGCTCTGGTCAGCCCCAGCATTTT	CASSLRGGSGQPQHF
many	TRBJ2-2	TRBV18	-	TGTGCCAGCTCACCACCCGGGGAGCTGTTTTTT	CASSPPGELFF
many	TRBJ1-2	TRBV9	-	TGTGCCAGCAGCGCATACAGGGTGGACCCGGATGGCTACACCTTC	CASSAYRVDPDGYTF
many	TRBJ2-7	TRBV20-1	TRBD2	TGCAGTGCTAGAGACCGACTAGCGGGGACCTACGAGCAGTACTTC	CSARDRLAGTYEQYF
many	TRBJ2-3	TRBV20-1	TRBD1	TGCAGTGCTAGGAGGGGACAGGGGACAGATACGCAGTATTTT	CSARRGQGTDTQYF
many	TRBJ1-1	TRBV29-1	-	TGCAGCGTTGAAGTTGTTCGGGACACTGAAGCTTTCTTT	CSVEVVRDTEAFF
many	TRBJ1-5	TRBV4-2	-	TGTGCCAGCAGCCAAGACCGTAGGCAGCCCCAGCATTTT	CASSQDRRQPQHF
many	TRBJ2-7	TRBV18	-	TGTGCCAGCTCACCATTTCGGGACACACGCTACGAGCAGTACTTC	CASSPFRDTRYEQYF
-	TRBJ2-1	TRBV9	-	TGTGCCAGCAGCACCCCCAACAATGAGCAGTTCTTC	CASSTPNNEQFF
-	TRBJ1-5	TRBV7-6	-	-	CASSFYICSASRAGQPQHF
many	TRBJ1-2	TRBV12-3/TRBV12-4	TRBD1	TGTGCCAACCAGCGATCCGGGACAGGGGATGGCTACACCTTC	CANQRSGTGDGYTF
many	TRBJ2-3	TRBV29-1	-	TGCAGCGTTGAGGTGGACACAGATACGCAGTATTTT	CSVEVDTDTQYF
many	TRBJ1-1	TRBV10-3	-	TGTGCCATCTTTGATGACTTTGAAGCTTTCTTT	CAIFDDFEAFF
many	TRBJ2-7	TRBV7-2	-	TGTGCCAGCAGCTTGGACGGGACAACCTACGAGCAGTACTTC	CASSLDGTTYEQYF
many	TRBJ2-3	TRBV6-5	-	TGTGCCAGCAGGGCTCAGACAGATACGCAGTATTTT	CASRAQTDTQYF
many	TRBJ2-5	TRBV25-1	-	TGTGCCAGCAGTGAATTGGGGGCCCACCAAGAGACCCAGTACTTC	CASSELGAHQETQYF
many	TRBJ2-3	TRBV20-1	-	TGCAGTGCTCCGCGAGATTCAGATACGCAGTATTTT	CSAPRDSDTQYF
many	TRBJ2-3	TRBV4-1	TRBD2	TGCGCCAGCAGCCAGGGAGGGATGAGCACAGATACGCAGTATTTT	CASSQGGMSTDTQYF
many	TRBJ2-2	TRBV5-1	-	TGCGCCAGCAGCTTGACAGAGTCGAACACCGGGGAGCTGTTTTTT	CASSLTESNTGELFF
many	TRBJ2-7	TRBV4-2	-	TGTGCCAGCAGCCAAGAAATGCACGTTGGGGGGGAGCAGTACTTC	CASSQEMHVGGEQYF
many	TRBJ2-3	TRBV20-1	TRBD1	TGCAGTGCCGACAGGGGCACAGATACGCAGTATTTT	CSADRGTDTQYF
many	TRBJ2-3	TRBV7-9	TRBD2	TGTGCCAGCAGCTTCGGACTAGACCTGAGCACAGATACGCAGTATTTT	CASSFGLDLSTDTQYF
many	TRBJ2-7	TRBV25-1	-	TGTGCCAGCAGTGAATTAAGGGGCGAACAGTACTTC	CASSELRGEQYF
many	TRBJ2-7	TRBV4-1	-	TGCGCCAGCAGCCAAGGGGGGGGCCTCTACGAGCAGTACTTC	CASSQGGGLYEQYF